This T cell receptor beta chain is drawn from a study of T-cell reconstitution after alpha-beta-depleted transplantation in children. This clonotype has ten or more counts. Its antigen remains unknown. Using unique molecular identifiers, the investigators prepared the TCRbeta library. One entry per CDR3 protein, called by TCRdb with MiXCR from the PCR reads. Of 500,000 to 750,000 distinct CDR3 sequences in the sample, about a quarter are singletons; the top ten hold about 35%. This CDR3 has 15 residues. The germline V gene encodes CDR1 SEHNR and CDR2 FQNEAQ (reference sequence). The germline V and J ends were trimmed by 1 base and 2 bases, with 11 bases remaining between them. Regarding the study as a whole: At around two months after transplant, the alpha-beta T cells were reportedly derived from several hundred expanded clones that came from non-depleted graft cells.

Sequenced material: PBMCs, taken before TCRalphabeta/CD19-depleted stem cell transplant. The receptor was isolated from a boy under two years old with Wiskott-Aldrich syndrome, due to receive a stem cell transplant. This chain links TRBV7-9 with TRBJ2-5; no reliable D call. The CDR3 reads CASSLGSGSQETQYF. DNA of the CDR3: TGTGCCAGCAGCTTAGGTTCCGGTAGTCAAGAGACCCAGTACTTC.